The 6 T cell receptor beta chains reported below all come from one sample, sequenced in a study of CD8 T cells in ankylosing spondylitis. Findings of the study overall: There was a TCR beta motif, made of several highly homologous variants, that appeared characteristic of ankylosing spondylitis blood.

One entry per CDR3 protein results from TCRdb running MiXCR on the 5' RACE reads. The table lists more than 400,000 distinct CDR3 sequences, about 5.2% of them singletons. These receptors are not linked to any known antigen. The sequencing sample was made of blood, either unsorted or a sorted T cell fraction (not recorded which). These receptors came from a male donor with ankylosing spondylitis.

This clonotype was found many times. CDR3 DNA sequence: TGTGCCAGCAGCGTTCTAGCGGGTGTCGACGAGCAGTACTTC. Translated, it gives CASSVLAGVDEQYF. V usage is TRBV9 and J usage is TRBJ2-7, with 8 positions matching TRBD2. V lost 2 bases, J lost 5 bases, and 6 bases stayed unmatched. The CDR3 is made up of 14 amino acids. CDR1 and CDR2 from the germline V gene are SGDLS and YYNGEE.

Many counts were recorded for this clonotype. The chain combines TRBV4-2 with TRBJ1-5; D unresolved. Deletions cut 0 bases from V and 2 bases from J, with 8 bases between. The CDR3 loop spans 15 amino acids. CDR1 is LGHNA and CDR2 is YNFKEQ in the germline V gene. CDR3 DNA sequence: TGTGCCAGCAGCCAAGATCGTGTTGGCAATCAGCCCCAGCATTTT. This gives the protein CASSQDRVGNQPQHF.

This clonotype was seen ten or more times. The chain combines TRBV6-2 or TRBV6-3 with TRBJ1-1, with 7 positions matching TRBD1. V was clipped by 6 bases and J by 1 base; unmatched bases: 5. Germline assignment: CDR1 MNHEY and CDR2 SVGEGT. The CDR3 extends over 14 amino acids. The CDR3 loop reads CASRAGGANTEAFF. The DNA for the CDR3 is TGTGCCAGCAGGGCAGGGGGAGCGAACACTGAAGCTTTCTTT.

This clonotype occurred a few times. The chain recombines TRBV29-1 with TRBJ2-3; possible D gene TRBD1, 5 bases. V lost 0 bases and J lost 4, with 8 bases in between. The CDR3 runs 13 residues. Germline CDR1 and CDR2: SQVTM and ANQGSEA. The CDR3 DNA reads TGCAGCGTTGAAGAGGCAGGGCCAGATACGCAGTATTTT. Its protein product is CSVEEAGPDTQYF.

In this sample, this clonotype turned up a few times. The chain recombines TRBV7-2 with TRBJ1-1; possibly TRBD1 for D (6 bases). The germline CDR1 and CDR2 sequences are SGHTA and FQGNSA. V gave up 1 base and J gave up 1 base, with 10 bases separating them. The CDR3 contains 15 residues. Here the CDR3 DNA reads TGTGCCAGCAGCTTAGAGGGCAGGGGGAACACTGAAGCTTTCTTT. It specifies CASSLEGRGNTEAFF.

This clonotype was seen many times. The CDR3 DNA is TGTGCCACCAGTGACTCCAGGACAGCGAACACTGAAGCTTTCTTT. This encodes CATSDSRTANTEAFF. This chain links TRBV24-1 with TRBJ1-1, with D perhaps matching TRBD1 (6 bases). V shed 4 bases and J shed 1 base, with 12 bases lying between them. This CDR3 contains 15 residues. CDR1 KGHDR and CDR2 SFDVKD come from the germline V gene.